Shown below are 19 T cell receptor beta chains from a single sample sequenced in a study of regulatory T cells in long-lasting Graves disease. Arm-PCR of CDR3 regions with iRepertoire HTBI primers generated TCR beta libraries. TCRdb re-called the multiplex PCR reads with MiXCR, one entry per CDR3 protein. Here the sample spans roughly 420,000 distinct CDR3 sequences, about a sixth being singletons. The time point: newly diagnosed GD, antithyroid drugs for less than 3 months. The TCR library was made from RNA that had been extracted from PBMCs in TRIzol. The same sample was also studied in work on T cells in Graves' hyperthyroidism and ophthalmopathy.

The sequencing here drew on peripheral blood mononuclear cells (PBMCs), taken at new diagnosis, from a patient treated with antithyroid drugs. The source is a woman aged 25 to 39 with Graves disease.

This clonotype appeared many times. CDR3 bases: TGTGCCAGCAGTTACTCGACGCTAGGGGGACAGACCCAGTACTTC. This encodes CASSYSTLGGQTQYF. The gene calls are TRBV6-2 or TRBV6-3 and TRBJ2-5; a weak D match, TRBD1 (6 bases). Germline V gene data show CDR1 as MNHEY and CDR2 as SVGEGT. The CDR3 contains 15 residues. Trimming pared 0 bases from V and 6 bases from J, leaving 14 bases between.

The chain links TRBV19 to TRBJ2-3, with 8 bases matching TRBD2. The J segment lost 6 bases and the V segment lost 5 bases, leaving 4 bases of the junction unmatched. The CDR3 runs to 13 residues. Germline V lookup: CDR1 LNHDA, CDR2 SQIVND (reference sequence). In DNA, the CDR3 is TGTGCCAGTAGTTCCGGGGGGGTGGATACGCAGTATTTT. Protein: CASSSGGVDTQYF. The full variable domain, rest sourced from reference TRBV19 and TRBJ2-3, is DGGITQSPKYLFRKEGQNVTLSCEQNLNHDAMYWYRQDPGQGLRLIYYSQIVNDFQKGDIAEGYSVSREKKESFPLTVTSAQKNPTAFYLCASSSGGVDTQYFGPGTRLTVL.

In its sample, this clonotype was seen a few times. This rearrangement joins TRBV6-1 to TRBJ1-2; D gene uncertain. V dropped 8 bases and J dropped 8 bases, with 12 bases sitting between them. CDR1 is MNHNS, CDR2 SASEGT, per germline. The CDR3 has 11 residues. The CDR3 nucleotides read TGTGCCAGCTCCGGAGGGTTCGGCTACACCTTC. Protein: CASSGGFGYTF.

The chain recombines TRBV18 with TRBJ2-5, with D hard to call. V lost 2 bases and J 1 base, leaving 5 bases between the germline ends. From germline, CDR1 is KGHSH and CDR2 LQKENI. The CDR3 totals 13 residues. This CDR3 reads CASSPSVQETQYF. In DNA form, the CDR3 reads TGTGCCAGCTCACCATCAGTCCAAGAGACCCAGTACTTC.

V gene TRBV7-9 combines with J gene TRBJ2-5; unclear D gene. CDR1 is SEHNR and CDR2 is FQNEAQ in the germline V gene (reference sequence). V was clipped by 5 bases and J by 1 base, with 11 bases between them. The CDR3 is 14 residues long. The CDR3 nucleotides are TGTGCCAGCAGCCCAACGGCACGCCAAGAGACCCAGTACTTC. Translation: CASSPTARQETQYF.

A word on this clonotype: This likely traces to a read error, being one base from a far larger clone. This sequence joins TRBV7-2 and TRBJ2-7; 7 nucleotides align to TRBD2. The germline CDR1 and CDR2 sequences are SGHTA and FQGNSA. This CDR3 spans 15 amino acids. CDR3 coding DNA: TGTGCCAGCTACTCGCCGGGACTAATGACCTACGGGCAGTACTTC. Translation: CASYSPGLMTYGQYF.

V gene TRBV20-1 combines with J gene TRBJ1-2; maybe TRBD1 (5 bases). CDR3 size: 13 residues. Germline-derived CDR1 and CDR2 are DFQATT and SNEGSKA (reference sequence). V lost 4 bases and J lost 4, with 13 bases in between. CDR3 nucleotides: TGCAGTGCTACACCGGGACCGATCTATGGCTACACCTTC. This gives the protein CSATPGPIYGYTF.

In the case of this clonotype: Since a much larger clone is just one base distant, this may be a read error. The V and J genes are TRBV6-5 and TRBJ1-1; 7 bases map to TRBD1. With 2 bases clipped from V and 7 bases from J, the junction kept 4 bases outside the gene matches. The CDR3 covers 13 residues. Germline V lookup: CDR1 MNHEY, CDR2 SVGAGI. The CDR3 protein is CASSYGTDLEAFF. CDR3 bases: TGTGCCAGCAGTTACGGGACAGACCTTGAAGCTTTCTTT.

The chain joins TRBV29-1 to TRBJ2-7; a weak D match, TRBD1 (5 bases). The CDR3 runs 13 residues. The V end was cut by 6 bases, the J end by 1 base, with 13 bases between. Germline V gene lookup returns CDR1 SQVTM and CDR2 ANQGSEA. The CDR3 DNA follows: TGCAGCGTATCGACAGTAGCTTCCTACGAGCAGTACTTC. Protein sequence: CSVSTVASYEQYF.

This clonotype has a count of ten or more. The genes are TRBV10-1 and TRBJ2-5; no definite D call. The CDR3 length is 13 residues. The germline gives CDR1 WNHNN, CDR2 SYGVQD (reference sequence). Trimming shortened V by 0 bases and J by 3 bases, and 5 bases separated the two germline ends. The CDR3 nucleotides read TGCGCCAGCAGTGAGTCTGGCGAAGAGACCCAGTACTTC. Amino acids: CASSESGEETQYF.

In its sample, this clonotype was seen a few times. This chain uses TRBV29-1 with TRBJ2-7; 12 nucleotides align to TRBD2. Germline CDR1 and CDR2: SQVTM and ANQGSEA. Trimming at V came to 1 base and at J to 3 bases, leaving 1 base not matched to a gene. The CDR3 extends over 14 amino acids. The CDR3, as DNA: TGCAGCGTTGAAGTGACTAGCGGGAGCTACGAGCAGTACTTC. Residues: CSVEVTSGSYEQYF.

This chain links TRBV14 with TRBJ1-6; the match to TRBD1 covers 8 bases. This CDR3 is built from 14 residues. With V trimmed by 0 bases and J by 10 bases, 2 bases remained unmatched. CDR1 SGHDN and CDR2 FVKESK come from the germline V gene. DNA for the CDR3: TGTGCCAGCAGCCAAGATTGGACAGGGTCACCCCTCCACTTT. It specifies CASSQDWTGSPLHF.

This clonotype turned up a few times. The rearrangement joins TRBV28 to TRBJ2-7; no firm D call. Trimming took 5 bases from V and 0 from J, leaving 17 bases between them. The CDR3 runs to 16 residues. Germline loops: CDR1 MDHEN, CDR2 SYDVKM. The CDR3 sequence is CASSQARGRSSYEQYF. DNA of the CDR3: TGTGCCAGCAGTCAAGCACGAGGCCGCAGCTCCTACGAGCAGTACTTC.

The chain links TRBV14 to TRBJ2-5, with no clear D. V lost 3 bases and J lost 2, with 16 bases in between. The CDR3 totals 16 residues. Germline assignment: CDR1 SGHDN and CDR2 FVKESK. As DNA, the CDR3 is TGTGCCAGCAGCCACCCGGGCCTGGGGTGGCAAGAGACCCAGTACTTC. This gives the protein CASSHPGLGWQETQYF.

This clonotype was detected only a few times. The chain links TRBV5-1 to TRBJ1-5; no reliable D call. Germline assignment: CDR1 SGHRS and CDR2 YFSETQ. The V end lost 0 bases, the J end lost 5 bases, and 12 bases lay between the germline ends. CDR3 length: 15 amino acids. The CDR3 loop is CASSLGTDKYQPQHF. For the CDR3, the DNA is TGCGCCAGCAGCTTGGGAACAGACAAATATCAGCCCCAGCATTTT.

This clonotype was detected ten times or more. This chain links TRBV15 with TRBJ1-1; D may be TRBD1 (5 bases). The germline V gene encodes CDR1 LNHNV and CDR2 YYDKDF (reference sequence). The CDR3 length is 15 residues. Trimming shortened V by 1 base and J by 6 bases, and 15 bases separated the two germline ends. The CDR3 sequence: CATSRGGTGDAEAFF. In DNA form, the CDR3 reads TGTGCCACCAGCAGAGGGGGGACGGGGGACGCTGAAGCTTTCTTT. Full variable domain (missing parts from reference TRBV15 and TRBJ1-1): DAMVIQNPRYQVTQFGKPVTLSCSQTLNHNVMYWYQQKSSQAPKLLFHYYDKDFNNEADTPDNFQSRRPNTSFCFLDIRSPGLGDTAMYLCATSRGGTGDAEAFFGQGTRLTVV.

This clonotype was recorded at least ten times. The rearrangement uses TRBV7-3 and TRBJ2-1; 8 positions agree with TRBD2. J gave up 7 bases and V 5 bases, and 4 bases lay outside the gene matches. Germline V gene lookup returns CDR1 SGHTA and CDR2 FQGTGA. The CDR3 covers 13 residues. The CDR3 loop is CASSRGGSNEQFF. In nucleotides, the CDR3 is TGTGCCAGCAGCCGGGGGGGGAGTAATGAGCAGTTCTTC.

This chain connects TRBV3-1 to TRBJ2-7; TRBD2 matches at 12 bases. After removal of 4 bases from V and 6 bases from J, the junction contained 4 bases not matched to a gene. Germline V gives CDR1 LGHDT, CDR2 YNNKEL (reference sequence). This CDR3 comprises 14 residues. Here the CDR3 reads CASSLLAGGREQYF. The DNA for the CDR3 is TGTGCCAGCAGCCTCCTAGCGGGAGGGCGCGAGCAGTACTTC.

This clonotype was found many times. J is TRBJ1-2 and V is TRBV20-1, with D maybe TRBD1 (6 bases). The V gene lost 3 bases and the J gene lost 10 bases, with 18 bases spanning the gap. Germline V CDR1 and CDR2: DFQATT, SNEGSKA (reference sequence). This CDR3 has 13 residues. The CDR3 DNA is TGCAGTGCTAGGAACAGGGAGACCCTATACTACACCTTC. As protein: CSARNRETLYYTF.